This T cell receptor (beta chain) appears in the sequencing data of a study of blood T cell repertoires in COVID-19. Study overall: Sources were T cells, B-cell-depleted T cells, or PBMCs; the material itself was cDNA or gDNA.

Profiled with immunoSEQ multiplex PCR; TCRdb holds only in-frame clones, not every one. This sample yields about 42,000 clones, of which over 85% are seen a single time; under 20% belongs to the top ten. The CDR3 length is 15 residues. Germline CDR1 and CDR2: MDHEN and SYDVKM. J lost 6 bases, V lost 2 bases, and 6 bases had no gene match. The chain joins TRBV28 to TRBJ2-2, with TRBD2 matching 7 bases. The sequenced sample consisted of peripheral blood. The receptor was isolated from a man aged 65 to 79 with active COVID-19. The CDR3 loop is CASSLAGVRAGELFF. As DNA, the CDR3 is TGTGCCAGCAGTTTAGCGGGGGTTCGCGCCGGGGAGCTGTTTTTT.